This is a list of T cell receptor beta chains from one sample in a study of neurological immune-mediated disorders. TCRdb re-called the 5' RACE reads with MiXCR, one entry per CDR3 protein. The repertoire consists of 60,000 or so distinct CDR3 sequences, with about 10% occurring once and the leading ten covering 1.5% to 2%. The sample consisted of PBMCs. The receptors stem from a man aged 55 to 70 in good health. The CDR3 runs from the conserved cysteine through the conserved F or W. The D gene is left open where the match is weak. Size is omitted from some rows. Given values are once, few, many or a class for expanded clones.

size: many
D: TRBD1
length: 13
J: TRBJ1-5
V: TRBV14
CDR3: CASSLRRDSTQHF
DNA: TGTGCCAGCAGCCTTCGAAGGGACAGTACCCAGCATTTT

size: many
D: NA
length: 16
J: TRBJ2-5
V: TRBV5-1
CDR3: CASSLELSTIQETQYF
DNA: TGCGCCAGCAGCTTGGAGTTGTCAACAATCCAAGAGACCCAGTACTTC

size: many
D: TRBD2
length: 15
J: TRBJ2-1
V: TRBV2
CDR3: CASSEERGAYNEQFF
DNA: TGTGCCAGCAGTGAGGAGCGGGGGGCCTACAATGAGCAGTTCTTC

size: many
D: NA
length: 15
J: TRBJ1-1
V: TRBV20-1
CDR3: CSAQNPTGSKLGAFF
DNA: TGCAGTGCTCAAAACCCGACAGGATCGAAATTGGGAGCTTTCTTT

size: many
D: TRBD2
length: 15
J: TRBJ2-5
V: TRBV2
CDR3: CASRRFGTTRETQYF
DNA: TGTGCCAGCAGGCGCTTCGGGACTACAAGGGAGACCCAGTACTTC

size: many
D: TRBD2
length: 15
J: TRBJ2-1
V: TRBV6-5
CDR3: CASSYSTGGNNEQFF
DNA: TGTGCCAGCAGTTACTCGACGGGGGGGAACAATGAGCAGTTCTTC

size: many
D: TRBD2
length: 15
J: TRBJ2-1
V: TRBV4-2
CDR3: CASSQDVAGVREQFF
DNA: TGTGCCAGCAGCCAAGACGTAGCGGGGGTCCGTGAGCAGTTCTTC

size: many
D: TRBD1
length: 15
J: TRBJ2-7
V: TRBV24-1
CDR3: CATSDRTGGNYEQYF
DNA: TGTGCCACCAGTGACCGGACAGGGGGGAACTACGAGCAGTACTTC

size: many
D: NA
length: 17
J: TRBJ2-4
V: TRBV7-9
CDR3: CASSRDGGLRAKNIQYF
DNA: TGTGCCAGCAGCCGAGACGGGGGGCTTAGAGCCAAAAACATTCAGTACTTC

size: many
D: NA
length: 15
J: TRBJ2-7
V: TRBV10-3
CDR3: CAISDSSPGSYEQYF
DNA: TGTGCCATCAGTGATTCTTCTCCGGGTTCGTACGAGCAGTACTTC

size: many
D: NA
length: 14
J: TRBJ1-1
V: TRBV20-1
CDR3: CSAVGGVFGTEAFF
DNA: TGCAGTGCTGTCGGCGGGGTGTTTGGCACTGAAGCTTTCTTT

size: many
D: NA
length: 14
J: TRBJ1-4
V: TRBV20-1
CDR3: CSALEPGTNEKLFF
DNA: TGCAGTGCTCTAGAACCTGGGACTAATGAAAAACTGTTTTTT

size: many
D: NA
length: 16
J: TRBJ1-5
V: TRBV15
CDR3: CATSRDLSGSNQPQHF
DNA: TGTGCCACCAGCAGAGATCTCAGCGGAAGCAATCAGCCCCAGCATTTT

size: NA
D: NA
length: 14
J: TRBJ2-7
V: TRBV5-1
CDR3: CASSPGTDIYEQYF
DNA: TGCGCCAGCAGCCCCGGGACGGATATCTACGAGCAGTACTTC

size: many
D: TRBD1
length: 16
J: TRBJ1-1
V: TRBV20-1
CDR3: CSAPGPDRVGNTEAFF
DNA: TGCAGTGCCCCCGGGCCTGACAGGGTGGGGAACACTGAAGCTTTCTTT

size: many
D: NA
length: 15
J: TRBJ2-2
V: TRBV20-1
CDR3: CSARVGVIPYGELFF
DNA: TGCAGTGCTAGAGTGGGGGTAATACCGTACGGGGAGCTGTTTTTT

size: many
D: TRBD2
length: 15
J: TRBJ2-5
V: TRBV29-1
CDR3: CSVETSGGPWETQYF
DNA: TGCAGCGTTGAGACTAGCGGGGGCCCATGGGAGACCCAGTACTTC

size: many
D: TRBD2
length: 18
J: TRBJ2-7
V: TRBV11-2
CDR3: CASSSNIGLAGQSYEQYF
DNA: TGTGCCAGCAGCTCAAACATCGGACTAGCGGGGCAATCCTACGAGCAGTACTTC

size: NA
D: NA
length: 13
J: TRBJ2-7
V: TRBV20-1
CDR3: CSARACAPYEQYF
DNA: TGCAGTGCTAGAGCGTGTGCACCCTACGAGCAGTACTTC

size: many
D: NA
length: 13
J: TRBJ2-7
V: TRBV27
CDR3: CASSGHSLYEQYF
DNA: TGTGCCAGCAGTGGTCACAGTCTCTACGAGCAGTACTTC